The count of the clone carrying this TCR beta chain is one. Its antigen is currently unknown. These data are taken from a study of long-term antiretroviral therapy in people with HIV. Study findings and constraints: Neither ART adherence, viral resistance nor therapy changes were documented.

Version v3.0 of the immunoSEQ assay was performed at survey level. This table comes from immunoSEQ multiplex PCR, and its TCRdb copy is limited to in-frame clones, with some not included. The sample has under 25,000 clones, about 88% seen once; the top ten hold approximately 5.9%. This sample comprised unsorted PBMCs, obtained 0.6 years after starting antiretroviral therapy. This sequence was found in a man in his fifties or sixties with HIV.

The CDR3 DNA reads TGCGCCAGCAGCCAAGAGGGGGCAGGGGACTACGAGCAGTACTTC. Protein sequence: CASSQEGAGDYEQYF. The genes are TRBV4-3 and TRBJ2-7; tentative D call: TRBD1 (6 bases). CDR1 LGHNA and CDR2 YSLEER come from the germline V gene. Trimming pared 0 bases from V and 3 bases from J, leaving 12 bases between. The CDR3 is 15 residues long.